This is a list of T cell receptor beta chains from one sample in a study of OX40 agonist ivuxolimab in advanced cancers. The method was immunoSEQ multiplex PCR; TCRdb's version includes in-frame clones alone and lacks a portion of them. This table holds fewer than 25,000 clones, roughly 70% found once. This specimen consisted of CD4+ or CD8+ T cells sorted from blood, obtained in a trial of the OX40 agonist ivuxolimab. The receptors come from an adult with an advanced solid tumor such as melanoma, head and neck, liver or kidney cancer. Each CDR3 is given with its conserved first and last residue. A D gene is named only where the DNA matches it firmly. A row's size may be missing; if present it is once, few, many or a size class.

D,J,size,V,DNA,CDR3
.,TRBJ2-2,.,TRBV7-9,TGTGCCAGCAGCTTACCCCTCCCCTCCGGGGAGCTGTTTTTT,CASSLPLPSGELFF
.,TRBJ2-1,.,TRBV27,TGTGCCAGCAGTTTTACGAGCTCCTACAATGAGCAGTTCTTC,CASSFTSSYNEQFF
.,TRBJ2-5,.,TRBV14,TGTGCCAGCAGCCAAGAGCGGGCAGGCAAGGAAGAGACCCAGTACTTC,CASSQERAGKEETQYF
TRBD2,TRBJ2-1,few,TRBV19,TGTGCCAGTAGTCCCGCGGGGACTAGAACCTACAATGAGCAGTTCTTC,CASSPAGTRTYNEQFF
TRBD2,TRBJ2-7,few,TRBV5-5,TGTGCCAGCAGCTTGGGGAGGGGACTAGGGATCTACGAGCAGTACTTC,CASSLGRGLGIYEQYF
TRBD2,TRBJ2-5,.,TRBV6-5,TGTGCCAGCAGCCCCTACGGGGGGGAAGAGACCCAGTACTTC,CASSPYGGEETQYF
.,TRBJ2-7,.,TRBV28,TGTGCCAGCAGTTTAGGACTCTCCTACGAGCAGTACTTC,CASSLGLSYEQYF
TRBD1,TRBJ1-3,medium-sized,TRBV19,TGTGCCAGTAGTACCAGACAGGGGGCCGACCCCGGAAACACCATATATTTT,CASSTRQGADPGNTIYF
TRBD1,TRBJ2-1,.,TRBV7-9,TGTGCCAGCAGCAGCACAGGGGGCCCCTACAATGAGCAGTTCTTC,CASSSTGGPYNEQFF
.,TRBJ2-7,.,TRBV19,TGTGCCAGTAGTATAGATTACTTTGGCCCCTACGAGCAGTACTTC,CASSIDYFGPYEQYF
.,TRBJ2-7,few,TRBV5-6,TGTGCCAGCAGCTTGTCATCGGACTACGAGCAGTACTTC,CASSLSSDYEQYF
.,TRBJ2-7,many,TRBV4-3,TGCGCCAGCAGCCAAGAACTTGATTTCTCCTACGAGCAGTACTTC,CASSQELDFSYEQYF
.,TRBJ2-7,.,TRBV19,TGTGCCAGTAGTATTTCGGGGGACTACGAGCAGTACTTC,CASSISGDYEQYF
.,TRBJ1-1,.,TRBV11-3,TGTGCCAGCAGCCTAGGGGGGATTGAAGCTTTCTTT,CASSLGGIEAFF
.,TRBJ2-1,.,TRBV28,TGTGCCAGCAGTCTCGGGAATGAGCAGTTCTTC,CASSLGNEQFF
.,TRBJ2-7,.,TRBV2,TGTGCCAGCAGTCTCACCATCCGGGGCGAGCAGTACTTC,CASSLTIRGEQYF
.,TRBJ2-2,.,TRBV28,TGTGCCAGCAGTAGTCTGGGGAGGTCCGGGGAGCTGTTTTTT,CASSSLGRSGELFF
.,TRBJ2-5,.,TRBV4-1,TGCGCCAGCAGCCACGGTGAGGAGACCCAGTACTTC,CASSHGEETQYF
TRBD2,TRBJ2-1,.,TRBV7-9,TGTGCCAGCAGCTTAGCCCTAGCGGGGACCTACAATGAGCAGTTCTTC,CASSLALAGTYNEQFF
.,TRBJ1-1,.,TRBV5-8,TGTGCCAGCAGCTTGGCGGGGGGGGCGTATGAAGCTTTCTTT,CASSLAGGAYEAFF
.,TRBJ2-4,.,TRBV4-1,TGCGCCAGCAGCTCTGTATTAGCCAAAAACATTCAGTACTTC,CASSSVLAKNIQYF
TRBD1,TRBJ1-6,.,TRBV7-9,TGTGCCAGCACTCACGAAAATCCCGGGACAGGGAGTTCACCCCTCCACTTT,CASTHENPGTGSSPLHF
TRBD2,TRBJ2-3,.,TRBV7-9,TGTGCCAGCAGCTCCCCCACTCGACTAGCGGAGTATACGCAGTATTTT,CASSSPTRLAEYTQYF
TRBD2,TRBJ2-2,.,TRBV6-6,TGTGCCAGCATGGGGAGGGAATGGACCGGGGAGCTGTTTTTT,CASMGREWTGELFF
TRBD1,TRBJ2-7,few,TRBV6-5,TGTGCCAGCAGTTATGACAGGGGTTCCGAGCAGTACTTC,CASSYDRGSEQYF
TRBD2,TRBJ2-3,.,TRBV7-9,TGTGCCAGCAGCCCCTTCTTTAGCGGGATAAAAAGCACAGATACGCAGTATTTT,CASSPFFSGIKSTDTQYF
TRBD1,TRBJ1-2,.,TRBV11-2,TGTGCCAGCAGCTTAGGAGGGACAGATTATGGCTACACCTTC,CASSLGGTDYGYTF
.,TRBJ2-3,few,TRBV9,TGTGCCAGCAGCGTCGAGGACAGTGACACAGATACGCAGTATTTT,CASSVEDSDTDTQYF
.,TRBJ2-1,.,TRBV6-6,TGTGCCAGCGCTAACCGGGACTCATACAATGAGCAGTTCTTC,CASANRDSYNEQFF
.,TRBJ2-7,once,TRBV6-6,TGTGCCAGCAGTTATCTAGAAACCTACGAGCAGTACTTC,CASSYLETYEQYF
TRBD2,TRBJ2-7,.,TRBV6-5,TGTGCCAGCACCCAAGCGGGAGGGGAGGCCGAGCAGTACTTC,CASTQAGGEAEQYF
.,TRBJ1-2,.,TRBV4-1,TGCGCCAGCAGCCAAGAGTGGTCCGGTACGGGTCCCTATGGCTACACCTTC,CASSQEWSGTGPYGYTF